This TCR beta chain was sequenced during a study of T cell changes during pregnancy in multiple sclerosis. Generated by immunoSEQ multiplex PCR, the TCRdb table keeps only in-frame clones and is missing some. The sample comprises approximately 85,000 clones, about nine tenths of which are singletons, and roughly 2.5% rests with the top ten. The length of the CDR3 is 12 residues. The germline V gene encodes CDR1 MDHEN and CDR2 SYDVKM. V was clipped by 3 bases and J by 6 bases, with 9 bases between them. The specimen comprised peripheral blood, sampled in the first trimester of pregnancy. V is TRBV28 and J is TRBJ2-7, with no clear D. The TCR comes from a female donor with multiple sclerosis, enrolled in a pregnancy study. The DNA of the CDR3 is TGTGCCAGCAGTTTCTTCTTAGTCGAGCAGTACTTC. It codes for CASSFFLVEQYF.